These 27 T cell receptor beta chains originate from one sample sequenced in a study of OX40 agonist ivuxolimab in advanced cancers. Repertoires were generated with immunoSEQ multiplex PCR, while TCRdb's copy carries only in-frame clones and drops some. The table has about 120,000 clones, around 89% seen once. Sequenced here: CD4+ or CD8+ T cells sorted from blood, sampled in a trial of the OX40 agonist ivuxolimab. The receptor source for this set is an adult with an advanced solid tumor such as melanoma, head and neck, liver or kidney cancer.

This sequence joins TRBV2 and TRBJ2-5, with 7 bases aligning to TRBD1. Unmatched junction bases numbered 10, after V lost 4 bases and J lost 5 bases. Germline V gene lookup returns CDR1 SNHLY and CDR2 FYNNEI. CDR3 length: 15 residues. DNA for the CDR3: TGTGCCAGCAGTGTAGGAGAGGGGGCCTGGGAGACCCAGTACTTC. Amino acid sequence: CASSVGEGAWETQYF.

The CDR3 nucleotides read TGTGCCAGCAGTTCGACACCGTCTGGGGCCAACGTCCTGACTTTC. This gives the protein CASSSTPSGANVLTF. This sequence joins TRBV28 and TRBJ2-6; D is unclear. Germline CDR1 reads MDHEN; CDR2 reads SYDVKM. The CDR3 covers 15 residues. The V end lost 4 bases, the J end lost 1 base, and 8 bases lay between the germline ends.

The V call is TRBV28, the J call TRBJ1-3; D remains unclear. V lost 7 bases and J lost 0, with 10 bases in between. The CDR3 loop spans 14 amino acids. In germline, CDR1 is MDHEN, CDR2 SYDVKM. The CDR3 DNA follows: TGTGCCAGCAACTCGCCGAGCTCTGGAAACACCATATATTTT. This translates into CASNSPSSGNTIYF.

In nucleotides, the CDR3 is TGTGCCAGCAGTTCCCCCGGGGACCTTAATCAGCCCCAGCATTTT. Translating it yields CASSSPGDLNQPQHF. This chain connects TRBV28 to TRBJ1-5; possible D gene TRBD1, 5 bases. V was clipped by 4 bases and J by 4 bases, with 14 bases between them. The CDR3 loop spans 15 amino acids. The V gene's germline CDR1 is MDHEN and CDR2 SYDVKM.

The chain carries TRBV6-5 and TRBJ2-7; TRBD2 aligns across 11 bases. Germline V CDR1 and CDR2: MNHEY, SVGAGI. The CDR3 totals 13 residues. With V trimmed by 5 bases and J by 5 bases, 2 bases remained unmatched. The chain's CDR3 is CASSRGLADEQYF. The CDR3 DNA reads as TGTGCCAGCAGTCGGGGACTAGCGGACGAGCAGTACTTC.

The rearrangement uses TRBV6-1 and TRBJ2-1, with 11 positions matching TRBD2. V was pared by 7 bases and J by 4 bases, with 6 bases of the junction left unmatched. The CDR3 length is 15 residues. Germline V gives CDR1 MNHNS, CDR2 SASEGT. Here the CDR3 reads CASTSTSGVYNEQFF. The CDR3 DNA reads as TGTGCCAGCACTTCGACTAGCGGGGTGTACAATGAGCAGTTCTTC.

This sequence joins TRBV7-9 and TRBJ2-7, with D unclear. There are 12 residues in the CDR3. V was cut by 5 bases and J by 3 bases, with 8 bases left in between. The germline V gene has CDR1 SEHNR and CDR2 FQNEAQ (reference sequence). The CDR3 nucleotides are TGTGCCAGCAGCCCTCGACACTACGAGCAGTACTTC. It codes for CASSPRHYEQYF.

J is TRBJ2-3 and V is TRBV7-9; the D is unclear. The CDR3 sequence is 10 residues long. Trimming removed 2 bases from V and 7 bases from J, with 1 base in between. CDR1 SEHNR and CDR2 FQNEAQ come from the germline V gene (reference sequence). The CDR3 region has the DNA TGTGCCAGCAGCTTAAATACGCAGTATTTT. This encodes CASSLNTQYF.

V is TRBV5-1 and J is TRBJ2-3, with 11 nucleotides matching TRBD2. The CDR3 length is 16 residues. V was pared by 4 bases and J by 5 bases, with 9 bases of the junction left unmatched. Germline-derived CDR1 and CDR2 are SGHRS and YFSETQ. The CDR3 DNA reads TGCGCCAGCAGCCCTCGACTAGCGGGGAGCTTAGATACGCAGTATTTT. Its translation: CASSPRLAGSLDTQYF.

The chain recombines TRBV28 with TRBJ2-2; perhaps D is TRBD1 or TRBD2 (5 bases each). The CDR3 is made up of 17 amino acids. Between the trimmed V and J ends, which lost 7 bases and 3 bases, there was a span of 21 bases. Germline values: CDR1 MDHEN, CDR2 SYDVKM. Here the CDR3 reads CASKTGLGREYTGELFF. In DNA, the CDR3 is TGTGCCAGCAAAACGGGTCTGGGACGGGAATACACCGGGGAGCTGTTTTTT.

CDR3 nucleotides: TGTGCCAGCAGCTCGACAGGGAATGACTACAATGAGCAGTTCTTC. Translation gives CASSSTGNDYNEQFF. The V call is TRBV7-3, the J call TRBJ2-1; 7 bases are shared with TRBD1. V was clipped by 4 bases and J by 3 bases; unmatched bases: 6. This CDR3 contains 15 residues. From germline, CDR1 is SGHTA and CDR2 FQGTGA.

Here the CDR3 DNA reads TGTGCCAGTGCCCCAGGGGAGTTAGCCAAAAACATTCAGTACTTC. It is translated as CASAPGELAKNIQYF. The chain couples TRBV19 to TRBJ2-4; D is perhaps TRBD1 (6 bases). Per germline, CDR1 LNHDA and CDR2 SQIVND (reference sequence). This CDR3 spans 15 amino acids. V was clipped by 8 bases and J by 0 bases, with 14 bases between them.

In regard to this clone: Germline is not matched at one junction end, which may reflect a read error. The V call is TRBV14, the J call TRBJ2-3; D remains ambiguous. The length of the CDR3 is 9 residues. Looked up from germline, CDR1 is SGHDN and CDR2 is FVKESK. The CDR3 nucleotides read TGTGCCAGCAGAGATACGCAGTATTTT. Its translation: CASRDTQYF.

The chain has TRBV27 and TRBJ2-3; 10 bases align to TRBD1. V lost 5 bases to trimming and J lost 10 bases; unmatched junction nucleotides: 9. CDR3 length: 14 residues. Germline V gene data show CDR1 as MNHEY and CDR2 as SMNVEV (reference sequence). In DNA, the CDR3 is TGTGCCAGCAGTGGGGACAGGGGCCGCAGGGCGCAGTATTTT. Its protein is CASSGDRGRRAQYF.

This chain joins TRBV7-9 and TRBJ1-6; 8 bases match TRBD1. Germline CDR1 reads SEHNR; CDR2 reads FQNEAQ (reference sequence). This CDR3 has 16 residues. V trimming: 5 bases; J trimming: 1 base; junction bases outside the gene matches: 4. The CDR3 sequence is CASSEQGGSYNSPLHF. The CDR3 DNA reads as TGTGCCAGCAGCGAACAGGGGGGGTCCTATAATTCACCCCTCCACTTT.

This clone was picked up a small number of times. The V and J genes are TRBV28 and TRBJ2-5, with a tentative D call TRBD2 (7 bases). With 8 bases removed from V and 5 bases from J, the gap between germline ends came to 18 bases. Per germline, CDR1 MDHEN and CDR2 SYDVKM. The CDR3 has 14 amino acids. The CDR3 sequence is CASVTGGAWETQYF. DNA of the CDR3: TGTGCCAGCGTTACGGGGGGCGCGTGGGAGACCCAGTACTTC.

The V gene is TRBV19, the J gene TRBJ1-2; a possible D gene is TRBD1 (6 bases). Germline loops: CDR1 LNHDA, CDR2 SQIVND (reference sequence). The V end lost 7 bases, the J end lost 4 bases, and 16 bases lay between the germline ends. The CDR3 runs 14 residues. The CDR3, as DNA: TGTGCCAGTACCAACAGGGCGGAGAGCTATGGCTACACCTTC. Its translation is CASTNRAESYGYTF.

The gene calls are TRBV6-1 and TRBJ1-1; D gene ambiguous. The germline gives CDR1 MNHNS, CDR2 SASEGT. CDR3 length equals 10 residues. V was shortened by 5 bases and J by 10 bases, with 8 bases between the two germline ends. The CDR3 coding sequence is TGTGCCAGCAGTTCGGGTTCAGCTTTCTTT. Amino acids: CASSSGSAFF.

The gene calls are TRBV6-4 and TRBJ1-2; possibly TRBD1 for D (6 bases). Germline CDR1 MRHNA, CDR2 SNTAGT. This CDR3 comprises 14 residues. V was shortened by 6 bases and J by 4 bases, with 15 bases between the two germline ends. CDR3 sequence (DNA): TGTGCCAGCAGGCTGGACAGTTTAAGCTATGGCTACACCTTC. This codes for CASRLDSLSYGYTF.

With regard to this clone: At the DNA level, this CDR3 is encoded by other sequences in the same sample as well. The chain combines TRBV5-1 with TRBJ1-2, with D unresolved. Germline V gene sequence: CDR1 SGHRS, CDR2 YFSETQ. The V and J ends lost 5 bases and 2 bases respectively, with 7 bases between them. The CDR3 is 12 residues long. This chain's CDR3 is CASSDGNYGYTF. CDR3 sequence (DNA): TGCGCCAGCAGTGACGGAAACTATGGCTACACCTTC.

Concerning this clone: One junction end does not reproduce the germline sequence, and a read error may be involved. CDR3 sequence (DNA): TGTGCCAGCAGCCAAGATTACCTCGGGACTCAACTCTTC. It translates to CASSQDYLGTQLF. The chain carries TRBV14 and TRBJ1-2, with a tentative D call TRBD1 (5 bases). The germline V gene has CDR1 SGHDN and CDR2 FVKESK. The CDR3 consists of 13 residues.

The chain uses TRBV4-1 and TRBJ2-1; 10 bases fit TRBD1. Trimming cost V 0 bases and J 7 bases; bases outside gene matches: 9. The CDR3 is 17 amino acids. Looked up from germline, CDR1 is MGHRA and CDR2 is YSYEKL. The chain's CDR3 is CASSQDLRTGGWNEQFF. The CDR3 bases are TGCGCCAGCAGCCAAGATCTGAGGACAGGGGGGTGGAATGAGCAGTTCTTC.

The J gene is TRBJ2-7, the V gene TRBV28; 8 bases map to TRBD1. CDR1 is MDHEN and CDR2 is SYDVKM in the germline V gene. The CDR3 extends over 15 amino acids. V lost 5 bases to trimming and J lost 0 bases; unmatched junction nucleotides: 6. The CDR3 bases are TGTGCCAGCAGTCCAGGGGGCGGTAGCTCCTACGAGCAGTACTTC. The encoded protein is CASSPGGGSSYEQYF. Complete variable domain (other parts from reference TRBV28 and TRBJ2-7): DVKVTQSSRYLVKRTGEKVFLECVQDMDHENMFWYRQDPGLGLRLIYFSYDVKMKEKGDIPEGYSVSREKKERFSLILESASTNQTSMYLCASSPGGGSSYEQYFGPGTRLTVT.

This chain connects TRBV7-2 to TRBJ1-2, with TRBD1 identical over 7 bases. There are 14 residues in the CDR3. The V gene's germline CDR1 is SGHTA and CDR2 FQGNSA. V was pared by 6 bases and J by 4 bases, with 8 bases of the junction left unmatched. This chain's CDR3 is CASSSTGQGYGYTF. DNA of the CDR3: TGTGCCAGCAGTTCGACAGGGCAAGGCTATGGCTACACCTTC. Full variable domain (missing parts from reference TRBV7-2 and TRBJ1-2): GAGVSQSPSNKVTEKGKDVELRCDPISGHTALYWYRQSLGQGLEFLIYFQGNSAPDKSGLPSDRFSAERTGGSVSTLTIQRTQQEDSAVYLCASSSTGQGYGYTFGSGTRLTVV.

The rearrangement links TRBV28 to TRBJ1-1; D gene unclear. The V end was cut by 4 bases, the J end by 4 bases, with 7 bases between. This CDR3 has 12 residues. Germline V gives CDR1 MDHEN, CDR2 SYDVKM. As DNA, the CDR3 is TGTGCCAGCAGTTACCGGATCACTGAAGCTTTCTTT. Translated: CASSYRITEAFF. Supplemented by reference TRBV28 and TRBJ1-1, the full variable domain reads DVKVTQSSRYLVKRTGEKVFLECVQDMDHENMFWYRQDPGLGLRLIYFSYDVKMKEKGDIPEGYSVSREKKERFSLILESASTNQTSMYLCASSYRITEAFFGQGTRLTVV.

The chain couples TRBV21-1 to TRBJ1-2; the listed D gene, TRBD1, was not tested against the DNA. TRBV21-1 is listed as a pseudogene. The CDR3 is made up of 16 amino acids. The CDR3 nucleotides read TGTGCCAGCAGCGAAAAAAGTTCTCCAGGGGGCAACGGCTACACCTTC. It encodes CASSEKSSPGGNGYTF.

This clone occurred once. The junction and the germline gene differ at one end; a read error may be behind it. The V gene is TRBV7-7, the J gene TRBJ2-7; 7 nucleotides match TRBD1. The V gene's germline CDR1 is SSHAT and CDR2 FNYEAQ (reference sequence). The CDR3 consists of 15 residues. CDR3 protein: CASSLRDSSVYEQYF. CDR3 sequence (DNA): TGTGCTAGCAGCTTACGGGACAGCTCAGTATACGAGCAGTACTTC.